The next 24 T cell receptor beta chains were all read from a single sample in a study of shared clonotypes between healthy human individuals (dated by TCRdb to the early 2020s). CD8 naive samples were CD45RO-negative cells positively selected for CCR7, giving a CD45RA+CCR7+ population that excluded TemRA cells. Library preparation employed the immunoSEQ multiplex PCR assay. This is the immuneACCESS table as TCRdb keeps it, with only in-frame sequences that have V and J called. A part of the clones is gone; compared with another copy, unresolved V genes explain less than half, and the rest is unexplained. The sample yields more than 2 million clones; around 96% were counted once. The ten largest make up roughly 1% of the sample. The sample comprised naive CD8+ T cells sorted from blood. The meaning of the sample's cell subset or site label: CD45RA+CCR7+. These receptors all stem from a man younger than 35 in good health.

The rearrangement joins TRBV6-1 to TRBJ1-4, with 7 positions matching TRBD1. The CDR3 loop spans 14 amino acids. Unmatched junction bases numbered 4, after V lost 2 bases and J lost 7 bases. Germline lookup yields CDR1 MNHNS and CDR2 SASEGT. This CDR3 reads CASSELTGAEKLFF. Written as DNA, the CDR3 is TGTGCCAGCAGTGAATTAACAGGGGCTGAAAAACTGTTTTTT.

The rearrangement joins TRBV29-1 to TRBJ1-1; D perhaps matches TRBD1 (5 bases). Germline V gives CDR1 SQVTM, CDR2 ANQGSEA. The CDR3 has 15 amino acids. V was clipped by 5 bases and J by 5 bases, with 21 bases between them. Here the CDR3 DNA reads TGCAGCGTTTGTGACGGGGACGTTCCTGGGACTGAAGCTTTCTTT. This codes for CSVCDGDVPGTEAFF.

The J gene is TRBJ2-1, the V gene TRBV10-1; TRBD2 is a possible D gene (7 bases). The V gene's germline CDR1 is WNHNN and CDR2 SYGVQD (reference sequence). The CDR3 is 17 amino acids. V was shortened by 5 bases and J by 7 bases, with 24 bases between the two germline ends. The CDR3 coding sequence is TGCGCCAGCAGTCCAGAGGGGGGGAGAGCGGTGGAGAATGAGCAGTTCTTC. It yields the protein CASSPEGGRAVENEQFF.

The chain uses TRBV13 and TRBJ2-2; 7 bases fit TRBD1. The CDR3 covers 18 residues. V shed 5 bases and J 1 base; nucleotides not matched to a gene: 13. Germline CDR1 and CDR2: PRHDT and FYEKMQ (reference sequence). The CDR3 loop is CASSTHPGTEENTGELFF. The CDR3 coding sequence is TGTGCCAGCAGCACGCACCCCGGGACAGAAGAGAACACCGGGGAGCTGTTTTTT.

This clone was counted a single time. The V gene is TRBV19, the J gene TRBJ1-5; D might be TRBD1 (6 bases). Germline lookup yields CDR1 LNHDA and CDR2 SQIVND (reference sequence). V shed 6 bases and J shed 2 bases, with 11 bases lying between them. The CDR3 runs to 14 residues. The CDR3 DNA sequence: TGTGCCAGTAGGACAGGTTGGGGCAATCAGCCCCAGCATTTT. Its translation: CASRTGWGNQPQHF.

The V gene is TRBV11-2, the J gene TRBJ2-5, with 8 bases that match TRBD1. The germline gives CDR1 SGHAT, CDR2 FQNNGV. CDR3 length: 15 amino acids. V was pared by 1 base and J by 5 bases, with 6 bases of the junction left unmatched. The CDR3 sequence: CASSLARGLWETQYF. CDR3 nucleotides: TGTGCCAGCAGCTTAGCCAGGGGGCTCTGGGAGACCCAGTACTTC.

For the CDR3, the DNA is TGTGCCAGCAGTGACCGTGGGGGGAGCTCTGGAAACACCATATATTTT. This gives the protein CASSDRGGSSGNTIYF. J is TRBJ1-3 and V is TRBV6-1; D is possibly TRBD1 (5 bases). CDR1 is MNHNS, CDR2 SASEGT, per germline. There are 16 residues in the CDR3. Trimming cost V 3 bases and J 0 bases, with 12 bases left between them.

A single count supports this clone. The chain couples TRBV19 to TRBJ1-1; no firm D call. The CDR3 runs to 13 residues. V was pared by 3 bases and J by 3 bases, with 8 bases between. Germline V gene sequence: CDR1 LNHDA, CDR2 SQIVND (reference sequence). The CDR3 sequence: CASSITEDTEAFF. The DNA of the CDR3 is TGTGCCAGTAGTATTACAGAGGACACTGAAGCTTTCTTT.

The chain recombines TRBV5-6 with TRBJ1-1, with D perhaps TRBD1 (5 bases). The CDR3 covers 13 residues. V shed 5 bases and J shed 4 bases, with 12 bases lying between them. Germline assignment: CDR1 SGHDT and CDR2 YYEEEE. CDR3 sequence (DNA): TGTGCCAGCAGGAACCAGGGAACCACTGAAGCTTTCTTT. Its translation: CASRNQGTTEAFF. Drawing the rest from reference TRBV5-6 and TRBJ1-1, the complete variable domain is DAGVTQSPTHLIKTRGQQVTLRCSPKSGHDTVSWYQQALGQGPQFIFQYYEEEERQRGNFPDRFSGHQFPNYSSELNVNALLLGDSALYLCASRNQGTTEAFFGQGTRLTVV.

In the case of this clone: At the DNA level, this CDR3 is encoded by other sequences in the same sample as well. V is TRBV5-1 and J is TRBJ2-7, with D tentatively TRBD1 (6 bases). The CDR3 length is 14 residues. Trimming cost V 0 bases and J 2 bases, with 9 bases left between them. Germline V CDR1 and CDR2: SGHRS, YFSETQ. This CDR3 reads CASSLGAGAYEQYF. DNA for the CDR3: TGCGCCAGCAGCTTGGGGGCAGGGGCCTACGAGCAGTACTTC.

DNA of the CDR3: TGCGCCAGCAGCCAAGATCATTTTCGGGAGGTCTATAATTCACCCCTCCACTTT. Translation: CASSQDHFREVYNSPLHF. The V call is TRBV4-3, the J call TRBJ1-6; D not certain. Trimming removed 0 bases at V and 3 bases at J, with 15 bases between. Germline V lookup: CDR1 LGHNA, CDR2 YSLEER. This CDR3 comprises 18 residues.

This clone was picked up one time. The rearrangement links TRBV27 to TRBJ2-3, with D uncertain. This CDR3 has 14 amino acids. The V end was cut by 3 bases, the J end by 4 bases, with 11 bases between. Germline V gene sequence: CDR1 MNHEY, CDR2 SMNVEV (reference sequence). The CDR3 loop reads CASSFQGTADTQYF. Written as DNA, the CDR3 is TGTGCCAGCAGTTTCCAAGGTACGGCAGATACGCAGTATTTT.

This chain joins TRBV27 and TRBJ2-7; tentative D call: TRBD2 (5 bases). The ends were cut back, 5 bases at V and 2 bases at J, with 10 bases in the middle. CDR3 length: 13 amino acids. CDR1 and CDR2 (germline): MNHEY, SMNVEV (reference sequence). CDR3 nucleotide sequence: TGTGCCAGCAGTGCCTCCGGGGCCTACGAGCAGTACTTC. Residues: CASSASGAYEQYF.

The CDR3 reads CASSAGEAYGYTF. The CDR3, as DNA: TGTGCCAGCAGTGCCGGGGAGGCCTATGGCTACACCTTC. The rearrangement joins TRBV2 to TRBJ1-2; D gene unclear. CDR1 SNHLY and CDR2 FYNNEI come from the germline V gene. The CDR3 extends over 13 amino acids. Trimming left V 4 bases short and J 4 bases short, with 10 bases between.

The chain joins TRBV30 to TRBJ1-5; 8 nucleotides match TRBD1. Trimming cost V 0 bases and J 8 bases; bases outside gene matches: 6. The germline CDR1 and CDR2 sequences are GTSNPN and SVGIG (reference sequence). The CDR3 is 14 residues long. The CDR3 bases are TGTGCCTGGAGTGTGGGCAGGGGGCGAGAGCCCCAGCATTTT. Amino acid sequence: CAWSVGRGREPQHF.

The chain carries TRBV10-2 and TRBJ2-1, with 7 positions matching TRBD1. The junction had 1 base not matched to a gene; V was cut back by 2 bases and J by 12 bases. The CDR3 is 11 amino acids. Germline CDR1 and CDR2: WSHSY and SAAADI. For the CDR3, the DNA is TGCGCCAGCAGTGAGGGGACAGTGCAGTTCTTC. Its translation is CASSEGTVQFF.

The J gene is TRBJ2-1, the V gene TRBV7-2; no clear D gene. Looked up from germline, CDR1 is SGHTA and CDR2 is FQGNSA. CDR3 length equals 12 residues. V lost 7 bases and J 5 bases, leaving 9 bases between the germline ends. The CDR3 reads CASTHVNNEQFF. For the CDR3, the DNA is TGTGCCAGCACCCATGTCAACAATGAGCAGTTCTTC.

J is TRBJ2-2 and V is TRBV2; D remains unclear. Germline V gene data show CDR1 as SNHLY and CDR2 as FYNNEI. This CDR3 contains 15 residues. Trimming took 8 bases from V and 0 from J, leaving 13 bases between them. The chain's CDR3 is CASGPGPSNTGELFF. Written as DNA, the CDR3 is TGTGCCAGCGGACCCGGGCCATCGAACACCGGGGAGCTGTTTTTT.

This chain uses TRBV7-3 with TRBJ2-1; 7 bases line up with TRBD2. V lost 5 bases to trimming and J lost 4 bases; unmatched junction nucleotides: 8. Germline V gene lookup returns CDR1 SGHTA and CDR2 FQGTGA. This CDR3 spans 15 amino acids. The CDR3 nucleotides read TGTGCCAGCAGCGACCTGGGGGGGTCTTACAATGAGCAGTTCTTC. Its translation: CASSDLGGSYNEQFF.

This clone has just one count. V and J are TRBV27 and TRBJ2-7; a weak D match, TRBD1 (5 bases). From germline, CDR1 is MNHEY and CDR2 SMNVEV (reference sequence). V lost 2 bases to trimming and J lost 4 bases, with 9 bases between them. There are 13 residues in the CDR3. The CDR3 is CASSLDRVYEQYF. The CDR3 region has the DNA TGTGCCAGCAGTTTAGACAGAGTTTACGAGCAGTACTTC.

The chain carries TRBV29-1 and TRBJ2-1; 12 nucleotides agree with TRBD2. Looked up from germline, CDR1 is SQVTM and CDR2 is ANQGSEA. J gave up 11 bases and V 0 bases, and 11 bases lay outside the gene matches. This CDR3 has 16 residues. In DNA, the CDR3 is TGCAGCGTTGAAGACGACGGGACTAGCGGGCCGCTTAAGCAGTTCTTC. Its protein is CSVEDDGTSGPLKQFF.

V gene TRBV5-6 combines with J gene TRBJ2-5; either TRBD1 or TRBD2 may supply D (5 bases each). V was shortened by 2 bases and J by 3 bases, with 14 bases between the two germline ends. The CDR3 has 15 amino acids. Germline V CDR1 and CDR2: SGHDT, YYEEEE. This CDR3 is CASSLGTFEEETQYF. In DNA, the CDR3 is TGTGCCAGCAGCTTAGGGACGTTCGAGGAAGAGACCCAGTACTTC.

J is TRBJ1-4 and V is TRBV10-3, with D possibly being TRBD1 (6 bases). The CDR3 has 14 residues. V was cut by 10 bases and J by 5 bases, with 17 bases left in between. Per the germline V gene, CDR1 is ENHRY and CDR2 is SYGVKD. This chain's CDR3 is CATSQGSSNEKLFF. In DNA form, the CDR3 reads TGTGCCACTTCACAGGGTTCCTCAAATGAAAAACTGTTTTTT.

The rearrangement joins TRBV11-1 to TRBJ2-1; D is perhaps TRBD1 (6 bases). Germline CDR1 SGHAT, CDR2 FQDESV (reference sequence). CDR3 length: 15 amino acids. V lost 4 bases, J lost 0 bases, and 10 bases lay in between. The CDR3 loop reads CASSSGASSYNEQFF. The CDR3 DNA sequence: TGTGCCAGCAGCTCAGGGGCCAGCTCCTACAATGAGCAGTTCTTC.